This T cell receptor (beta chain) stems from a study of glioma-infiltrating T cells. Study-wide findings and caveats: Tissue and blood shared very few CDR3 sequences. Tissue-blood divergence was below expectation in non-neoplastic patients, above in gliomas.

The iRepertoire nested amplicon-rescue multiplex PCR amplified TCR alpha and beta CDR3s from RNA. Tissue mRNA or PBMC total RNA, roughly 100-400 ng, went into one-step reverse transcription and amplification. TCRdb re-derived calls from the multiplex PCR reads in MiXCR, one entry per CDR3 protein. The table lists about 130,000 distinct CDR3 sequences, 24% of them singletons. This CDR3 is 15 amino acids long. The V gene's germline CDR1 is MNHEY and CDR2 SMNVEV (reference sequence). With 4 bases removed from V and 5 bases from J, the gap between germline ends came to 15 bases. This clonotype was counted at least ten times. What it binds is unknown.

The clonotype originates from a human donor with low-grade glioma or glioblastoma, undergoing nonglioma brain surgery, or in good health (not recorded which). The sample taken for sequencing was glioma tissue, nonneoplastic brain tissue, or PBMCs (not recorded which). The J gene is TRBJ1-5, the V gene TRBV27; the D gene is possibly TRBD1 (6 bases). The CDR3 here is CASSYTRDNYQPQHF. In nucleotides, the CDR3 is TGTGCCAGCAGTTATACTCGGGACAACTATCAGCCCCAGCATTTT.